The 7 T cell receptor beta chains reported below all come from one sample, sequenced in a study of tumor-infiltrating lymphocytes in primary liver carcinoma. Unsorted bulk tissue, roughly 19-33 mg of it, served as the source for co-extraction of RNA and DNA. A constant-region primer served to make TCR beta cDNA from about 530 ng total RNA. Modified slightly, ARM-PCR produced TCR beta libraries over three nested multiplex PCR rounds. Two initial PCR rounds of about 10 cycles each paired TRBV1-TRBV30 forward primers with a C-beta reverse primer. TCRdb reprocessed the multiplex PCR reads with MiXCR, giving one entry per CDR3 protein. The repertoire includes about 130,000 distinct CDR3 sequences, 64% of them detected once, and roughly 8% sits in the top ten. Sequenced input: liver tumor tissue from sampling region 3. Subset reported: tumor region T3, left-lateral pole. The receptors were gathered from a woman aged 60-70 years with primary liver carcinoma and hepatitis B virus infection.

As regards this clonotype: This could be a read error, since a much larger clone is one nucleotide away. The V and J genes are TRBV7-8 and TRBJ2-1; 8 bases are a match to TRBD2. The CDR3 sequence is 14 residues long. The germline V gene encodes CDR1 SGHVS and CDR2 FQNEAQ. With 6 bases clipped from V and 7 bases from J, the junction kept 8 bases outside the gene matches. The CDR3 nucleotides are TGTGCCAGCAGGCACCGGGAGGGGAGGAATGAGCAGTTCTTC. The encoded protein is CASRHREGRNEQFF.

To note about this clonotype: A much larger clone differs by one base, so this may be a read error. The rearrangement uses TRBV28 and TRBJ2-2, with TRBD1 matching over 7 bases. The CDR3 consists of 13 residues. V lost 10 bases to trimming and J lost 4 bases; unmatched junction nucleotides: 6. Germline CDR1 MDHEN, CDR2 SYDVKM. CDR3 bases: TGTGCCAACCAGGGGGTCGGCACCGGGGAGCTGTTTTTT. Translation: CANQGVGTGELFF.

A word on this clonotype: One end of the junction fails to match germline, which may point to a read error. The rearrangement links TRBV4-1 to TRBJ2-7; D may correspond to TRBD1 or TRBD2 (5 bases each). Germline lookup yields CDR1 MGHRA and CDR2 YSYEKL. This CDR3 is built from 16 residues. CDR3 nucleotides: TGCTCCAGCAGCCAAGGTCCGGACTGGGGGACCTACGAGCACTACTTC. Protein product: CSSSQGPDWGTYEHYF.

V and J are TRBV2 and TRBJ1-1; the D is unclear. The germline V gene encodes CDR1 SNHLY and CDR2 FYNNEI. The CDR3 runs to 15 residues. V gave up 2 bases and J gave up 4 bases, with 14 bases separating them. This CDR3 is CASSEYLSRATEAFF. The CDR3 nucleotides read TGTGCCAGCAGTGAATATTTGTCGAGGGCCACTGAAGCTTTCTTT. The full variable domain, with the rest looked up from reference TRBV2 and TRBJ1-1, is EPEVTQTPSHQVTQMGQEVILRCVPISNHLYFYWYRQILGQKVEFLVSFYNNEISEKSEIFDDQFSVERPDGSNFTLKIRSTKLEDSAMYFCASSEYLSRATEAFFGQGTRLTVV.

Regarding this clonotype: This clone may be a read error of a much larger clone one base away. The CDR3 carries no conserved terminal phenylalanine or tryptophan, so it likely arises from a read error. The V gene is TRBV28, the J gene TRBJ2-7; D is ambiguous. CDR1 MDHEN and CDR2 SYDVKM come from the germline V gene. The CDR3 consists of 15 residues. The germline V and J ends were trimmed by 3 bases and 4 bases, with 16 bases remaining between them. This CDR3 is CASSFSAIGDYEQYL. The CDR3 coding sequence is TGTGCCAGCAGTTTTTCGGCGATTGGGGATTACGAGCAGTACTTA.

This clonotype appeared many times. V is TRBV10-2 and J is TRBJ1-5, with 7 bases fitting TRBD1. The V and J ends lost 5 bases and 4 bases, in that order; junction bases with no gene match: 5. This CDR3 is built from 14 residues. CDR1 and CDR2 (germline): WSHSY, SAAADI. CDR3 sequence reads: CASSFTGANQPQHF. CDR3 nucleotides: TGCGCCAGCAGTTTTACAGGGGCTAATCAGCCCCAGCATTTT.

This clonotype came up many times. This rearrangement joins TRBV29-1 to TRBJ2-7; the match to TRBD1 covers 9 bases. The ends lost 1 base at V and 9 bases at J; junction bases unmatched: 7. The CDR3 consists of 13 residues. In germline, CDR1 is SQVTM, CDR2 ANQGSEA. In nucleotides, the CDR3 is TGCAGCGTTGAAGGGGACAGGGTTCCCGGGCAGTACTTC. Translated: CSVEGDRVPGQYF.